Following are 27 T cell receptor beta chains from one sample sequenced in a study of shared clonotypes between healthy human individuals. The method was immunoSEQ multiplex PCR; TCRdb's version includes in-frame clones alone and lacks a portion of them. The data hold about 600,000 clones, with around 97% observed a single time. Specimen: naive CD4+ T cells sorted from blood. Subset reported: CD45RA+ positively selected. These receptors originate from a woman between 25 and 40 years old in good health.

This chain joins TRBV27 and TRBJ2-7; 9 nucleotides match TRBD2. J gave up 2 bases and V 3 bases, and 5 bases lay outside the gene matches. The germline V gene has CDR1 MNHEY and CDR2 SMNVEV (reference sequence). The CDR3 is made up of 15 amino acids. CDR3 nucleotides: TGTGCCAGCAGTTTTGGGACTAGCAGACCCTACGAGCAGTACTTC. The encoded protein is CASSFGTSRPYEQYF.

CDR3 loop: CASSKDRTGSKAFF. In nucleotides, the CDR3 is TGTGCCAGCAGCAAGGACCGGACAGGGAGCAAAGCTTTCTTT. This chain links TRBV21-1 with TRBJ1-1; the tabulated D call, TRBD1, remains unverified against the DNA. TRBV21-1 represents a pseudogene. The CDR3 runs to 14 residues.

This clone appeared a single time. The rearrangement uses TRBV28 and TRBJ2-2; 11 bases match TRBD2. CDR3 size: 15 residues. Germline values: CDR1 MDHEN, CDR2 SYDVKM. V trimming: 7 bases; J trimming: 4 bases; junction bases outside the gene matches: 5. As DNA, the CDR3 is TGTGCCAGCACACCACTAGCGGGAGCCACCGGGGAGCTGTTTTTT. Its translation is CASTPLAGATGELFF.

Only one count was recorded for this clone. The chain recombines TRBV7-2 with TRBJ2-1; TRBD2 is a possible D gene (7 bases). CDR1 SGHTA and CDR2 FQGNSA come from the germline V gene. The length of the CDR3 is 15 residues. Trimming cost V 6 bases and J 2 bases, with 14 bases left between them. CDR3 amino acids: CASRTWGGPYNEQFF. The CDR3 coding sequence is TGTGCCAGCAGGACCTGGGGGGGGCCCTACAATGAGCAGTTCTTC. Based on the CDR3 plus reference TRBV7-2 and TRBJ2-1, the full variable domain is GAGVSQSPSNKVTEKGKDVELRCDPISGHTALYWYRQSLGQGLEFLIYFQGNSAPDKSGLPSDRFSAERTGGSVSTLTIQRTQQEDSAVYLCASRTWGGPYNEQFFGPGTRLTVL.

This chain links TRBV7-8 with TRBJ1-1; 7 bases agree with TRBD1. The CDR3 covers 15 residues. The V gene end was trimmed by 4 bases and the J gene end by 0 bases; junction bases not matched to a gene: 5. In germline, CDR1 is SGHVS, CDR2 FQNEAQ. DNA of the CDR3: TGTGCCAGCAGCTGGAAGGGGGCCGTGAACACTGAAGCTTTCTTT. The encoded protein is CASSWKGAVNTEAFF.

This clone has a single count. The chain couples TRBV15 to TRBJ2-1; D gene unclear. V was cut by 0 bases and J by 0 bases, with 9 bases left in between. The CDR3 is 16 amino acids. Germline CDR1 is LNHNV and CDR2 is YYDKDF (reference sequence). The CDR3 nucleotides read TGTGCCACCAGCAGAGATATCAGCAGCTCCTACAATGAGCAGTTCTTC. Its translation is CATSRDISSSYNEQFF.

The chain employs TRBV28 and TRBJ2-1, with 8 bases identical to TRBD2. Germline trimming cut 6 bases from V and 7 bases from J; bases unmatched to any gene: 17. From germline, CDR1 is MDHEN and CDR2 SYDVKM. The CDR3 loop spans 17 amino acids. The CDR3 protein is CASRGPPGVAGKNEQFF. CDR3 nucleotide sequence: TGTGCCAGCAGGGGGCCCCCAGGAGTAGCGGGAAAAAATGAGCAGTTCTTC.

The chain employs TRBV5-1 and TRBJ2-2; a weak D match, TRBD2 (6 bases). Deletions cut 3 bases from V and 2 bases from J, with 11 bases between. Per the germline V gene, CDR1 is SGHRS and CDR2 is YFSETQ. CDR3 length equals 15 residues. The CDR3 reads CASSWDSLNTGELFF. The CDR3 DNA follows: TGCGCCAGCAGCTGGGACTCCTTAAACACCGGGGAGCTGTTTTTT.

Comment on this clone: The germline gene is not matched at one end of the junction; a read error may be the cause. The rearrangement uses TRBV29-1 and TRBJ2-1; the D gene is possibly TRBD1 (6 bases). Per the germline V gene, CDR1 is SQVTM and CDR2 is ANQGSEA. The CDR3 is made up of 15 amino acids. CDR3 protein: CSGEGRDKAYNEQFF. The DNA for the CDR3 is TGCAGCGGTGAAGGCCGGGACAAGGCTTATAATGAGCAGTTCTTC.

This chain links TRBV7-2 with TRBJ1-3; a weak D match, TRBD1 (5 bases). Per germline, CDR1 SGHTA and CDR2 FQGNSA. Trimming left V 1 base short and J 4 bases short, with 11 bases between. This CDR3 contains 15 residues. CDR3 residues: CASSLVQGRGNTIYF. CDR3 sequence (DNA): TGTGCCAGCAGCTTAGTTCAGGGTAGGGGAAACACCATATATTTT.

The CDR3 region has the DNA TGTGCCAGCAGCTTAGATCCGGGGGGTGGCTACACCTTC. Protein sequence: CASSLDPGGGYTF. This chain joins TRBV7-2 and TRBJ1-2; D is perhaps TRBD1 (5 bases). Germline-derived CDR1 and CDR2 are SGHTA and FQGNSA. CDR3 size: 13 residues. Trimming removed 1 base from V and 7 bases from J, with 10 bases in between.

V gene TRBV7-2 combines with J gene TRBJ2-3; perhaps TRBD1 as D (6 bases). This CDR3 region has 17 residues. Trimming removed 2 bases at V and 2 bases at J, with 17 bases between. From germline, CDR1 is SGHTA and CDR2 FQGNSA. CDR3 sequence (DNA): TGTGCCAGCAGCTTAACTCCCGGGACACTAAACACAGATACGCAGTATTTT. This translates into CASSLTPGTLNTDTQYF.

This clone was seen just once. The chain combines TRBV18 with TRBJ2-7, with 8 bases that match TRBD2. This CDR3 is built from 14 residues. J gave up 5 bases and V 6 bases, and 9 bases lay outside the gene matches. Germline CDR1 and CDR2: KGHSH and LQKENI. This CDR3 is CASSGSAGGDEQYF. CDR3 bases: TGTGCCAGCTCCGGGTCGGCGGGAGGTGACGAGCAGTACTTC.

On this clone: Sequence at one end of the junction differs from germline and may be a read error. V usage is TRBV2 and J usage is TRBJ1-6; no firm D call. CDR3 length: 15 amino acids. CDR1 and CDR2 (germline): SNHLY, FYNNEI. Here the CDR3 DNA reads TGTGCCAGCAGAGAAGAGAGCTCCTATAATTCACCCCTCCACTTT. Its translation is CASREESSYNSPLHF.

V is TRBV21-1 and J is TRBJ2-2; the table's D gene call, TRBD2, was not cross checked with the DNA. TRBV21-1 is shown as a pseudogene. The CDR3 totals 20 residues. In nucleotides, the CDR3 is TGTGCCAGCAGCATAGGGACTAGCGGGAGGGCCGCTCTCGACACCGGGGAGCTGTTTTTT. Protein: CASSIGTSGRAALDTGELFF.

This rearrangement joins TRBV5-6 to TRBJ1-2, with TRBD1 as a possible D gene (5 bases). The ends were cut back, 2 bases at V and 4 bases at J, with 12 bases in the middle. CDR3 length equals 14 residues. Germline V lookup: CDR1 SGHDT, CDR2 YYEEEE. In nucleotides, the CDR3 is TGTGCCAGCAGCTTCGGGACGGAATTCTATGGCTACACCTTC. It codes for CASSFGTEFYGYTF.

This chain connects TRBV6-5 to TRBJ2-3; D is unresolved. Germline assignment: CDR1 MNHEY and CDR2 SVGAGI. V was shortened by 0 bases and J by 2 bases, with 9 bases between the two germline ends. This CDR3 is built from 15 residues. CDR3 sequence reads: CASSYSWQITDTQYF. As DNA, the CDR3 is TGTGCCAGCAGTTACTCTTGGCAGATCACAGATACGCAGTATTTT.

The genes are TRBV4-2 and TRBJ2-7, with a tentative D call TRBD2 (6 bases). This CDR3 contains 16 residues. V gave up 4 bases and J gave up 0 bases, with 16 bases separating them. The germline V gene encodes CDR1 LGHNA and CDR2 YNFKEQ. The CDR3 reads CASSPQWGESSYEQYF. CDR3 DNA sequence: TGTGCCAGCAGCCCCCAGTGGGGGGAGAGCTCCTACGAGCAGTACTTC.

A remark on this clone: This sample includes further DNA sequences coding for the same CDR3. V and J are TRBV29-1 and TRBJ1-1; no definite D call. The CDR3 contains 10 residues. With 6 bases removed from V and 4 bases from J, the gap between germline ends came to 6 bases. From germline, CDR1 is SQVTM and CDR2 ANQGSEA. The CDR3 protein is CSVLGTEAFF. In nucleotides, the CDR3 is TGCAGCGTCCTTGGCACTGAAGCTTTCTTT.

The chain links TRBV6-1 to TRBJ2-7; TRBD1 agrees at 10 bases. Trimming cost V 3 bases and J 2 bases; bases outside gene matches: 4. The CDR3 is made up of 15 amino acids. CDR1 and CDR2 from the germline V gene are MNHNS and SASEGT. For the CDR3, the DNA is TGTGCCAGCAGTGATTTCGGACAGGGGGCCTACGAGCAGTACTTC. This codes for CASSDFGQGAYEQYF.

The chain links TRBV4-1 to TRBJ2-3, with 13 bases matching TRBD2. The germline gives CDR1 MGHRA, CDR2 YSYEKL. The junction had 11 bases not matched to a gene; V was cut back by 4 bases and J by 4 bases. The CDR3 has 18 amino acids. CDR3 sequence: CASSPRTSGSGVADTQYF. The DNA of the CDR3 is TGCGCCAGCAGCCCTCGGACTAGCGGGAGTGGTGTCGCAGATACGCAGTATTTT.

The chain uses TRBV16 and TRBJ1-5; a possible D gene is TRBD1 (5 bases). Germline CDR1 and CDR2: KGHSY and FQNENV. With 4 bases removed from V and 4 bases from J, the gap between germline ends came to 11 bases. The CDR3 runs 14 residues. CDR3 region: CASSPYQGNQPQHF. DNA for the CDR3: TGTGCCAGCAGCCCCTATCAGGGTAATCAGCCCCAGCATTTT. The full variable domain, rest sourced from reference TRBV16 and TRBJ1-5, is GEEVAQTPKHLVRGEGQKAKLYCAPIKGHSYVFWYQQVLKNEFKFLISFQNENVFDETGMPKERFSAKCLPNSPCSLEIQATKLEDSAVYFCASSPYQGNQPQHFGDGTRLSIL.

This clone appeared once. V usage is TRBV9 and J usage is TRBJ2-1; D is unresolved. Germline V gene lookup returns CDR1 SGDLS and CDR2 YYNGEE. The CDR3 is 14 amino acids. V lost 4 bases and J lost 5, with 13 bases in between. CDR3 region: CASSNHGSNNEQFF. The CDR3 region has the DNA TGTGCCAGCAGCAATCATGGTTCCAACAATGAGCAGTTCTTC.

This sequence joins TRBV28 and TRBJ2-2; D is ambiguous. The V end lost 5 bases, the J end lost 1 base, and 14 bases lay between the germline ends. Germline-derived CDR1 and CDR2 are MDHEN and SYDVKM. This CDR3 spans 16 amino acids. The CDR3 sequence: CASSMGDGLNTGELFF. As DNA, the CDR3 is TGTGCCAGCAGTATGGGTGACGGATTGAACACCGGGGAGCTGTTTTTT.

The genes are TRBV28 and TRBJ1-2; 8 nucleotides agree with TRBD1. V dropped 3 bases and J dropped 5; count of bases not matched to a gene: 11. The CDR3 spans 16 residues. CDR1 and CDR2 (germline): MDHEN, SYDVKM. CDR3 sequence reads: CASSFAWTGSGYGYTF. The CDR3 nucleotides read TGTGCCAGCAGTTTCGCCTGGACAGGGTCAGGGTATGGCTACACCTTC.

The rearrangement uses TRBV28 and TRBJ2-4; D might be TRBD2 (6 bases). Germline values: CDR1 MDHEN, CDR2 SYDVKM. V dropped 3 bases and J dropped 1 base, with 7 bases sitting between them. CDR3 length: 14 amino acids. The CDR3 DNA follows: TGTGCCAGCAGTTTTGGAGGGGCCAAAAACATTCAGTACTTC. It is translated as CASSFGGAKNIQYF.

The V call is TRBV10-2, the J call TRBJ2-1; D tentatively fits TRBD1 or TRBD2 (5 bases each). V lost 8 bases and J lost 4, with 15 bases in between. CDR1 and CDR2 (germline): WSHSY, SAAADI. This CDR3 has 14 amino acids. This CDR3 reads CASGGRPTYNEQFF. The CDR3 region has the DNA TGCGCCAGCGGGGGACGCCCAACATACAATGAGCAGTTCTTC.